The present TCR beta chain was sequenced within a study of blood T cell repertoires in COVID-19. The CDR3 is made up of 13 amino acids. V was clipped by 6 bases and J by 7 bases; unmatched bases: 4. The germline V gene has CDR1 MRHNA and CDR2 SNTAGT. Method: immunoSEQ multiplex PCR; TCRdb's copy keeps in-frame clones and lacks some. The repertoire holds 250,000 to 300,000 clones, approximately 90% seen once, with about 1.1% in the top ten. This chain uses TRBV6-4 with TRBJ2-1, with 9 positions matching TRBD1. The sequenced sample consisted of PBMCs or T cells enriched from blood (not recorded which). This receptor was taken from a woman in her 30s who had recovered from COVID-19. The CDR3 region is CASSTGTGNEQFF. CDR3 nucleotides: TGTGCCAGCAGCACCGGGACAGGGAATGAGCAGTTCTTC.